This paragraph reports one TCR beta chain. Other DNA variants within this sample encode the same CDR3. How the authors handled the data: Nucleated cell counts were estimated from reference gene primer amplification. The data were produced by immunoSEQ multiplex PCR, yet TCRdb's version contains in-frame clones alone and is incomplete. Clone size and the V and J calls come from that table; the DNA yielded D and trimming. The sample lists 50,000 to 70,000 clones, less than 85% occurring once. This specimen belongs to a study of blood T cell repertoires in COVID-19. Study details: Some COVID-19 samples were acute and others convalescent; all came from the United States, Italy and Spain. T cells, B-cell-depleted T cells, or PBMCs provided the cDNA or gDNA that served as material.

V gave up 1 base and J gave up 2 bases, with 5 bases separating them. This CDR3 is built from 13 residues. Germline values: CDR1 SGHTA, CDR2 FQGNSA. Sequencing used peripheral blood. This sequence joins TRBV7-2 and TRBJ2-5; no firm D call. The receptor was isolated from a man between 65 and 80 years old with active COVID-19. Written as DNA, the CDR3 is TGTGCCAGCAGCTTAGTGCAGCAAGAGACCCAGTACTTC. Translation gives CASSLVQQETQYF.